Judged by abundance, the clone carrying this T cell receptor (beta chain) is medium-sized. The source of the sample is a study of glioma-infiltrating T cells. TCR alpha and beta CDR3 regions were amplified from RNA using iRepertoire nested multiplex PCR. Via MiXCR, TCRdb re-called the multiplex PCR reads, giving one row per CDR3 protein. Here the sample spans about 4,000 distinct CDR3 sequences, roughly 28% being singletons. The V and J ends lost 2 bases and 3 bases, in that order; junction bases with no gene match: 19. The CDR3 loop spans 21 amino acids. Looked up from germline, CDR1 is SGHTA and CDR2 is FQGNSA.

This chain links TRBV7-2 with TRBJ2-1; 10 bases match TRBD2. The material sequenced was glioma tissue, nonneoplastic brain tissue, or PBMCs (not recorded which). The receptor comes from a human donor with low-grade glioma or glioblastoma, undergoing nonglioma brain surgery, or in good health (not recorded which). The CDR3 DNA is TGTGCCAGCAGCTTACCTCGGGCAGCGGGGGGGCGTAATTTGTACTACAATGAGCAGTTCTTC. Translation: CASSLPRAAGGRNLYYNEQFF.